This T cell receptor (beta chain) emerged from a study of Graves' ophthalmopathy and Graves' hyperthyroidism (dated 2018 in TCRdb). Notes on the research overall: Peripheral blood was collected at initial diagnosis, prior to any treatment. A discovery set of about a hundred patients (about 45 ophthalmopathy, 57 stable hyperthyroidism) was enrolled to explore V-J signatures distinguishing ophthalmopathy from hyperthyroidism. To tell Graves' ophthalmopathy apart from Graves' hyperthyroidism, and to predict which patients would progress to ophthalmopathy, the study relied on TCR beta repertoire signatures. An independent validation cohort was composed of around 19 hyperthyroidism patients and about 16 patients who later progressed from hyperthyroidism to ophthalmopathy. Following sample collection, hyperthyroidism patients were given methimazole at a starting dose of 30 mg daily, and ophthalmopathy patients were given high-dose intravenous methylprednisolone. In five or six hyperthyroidism patients, the T-cell repertoire of thyroid tissue was compared with the T-cell repertoire of blood. In total, approximately 140 blood samples were TCR-sequenced: approximately 42 ophthalmopathy, 75 hyperthyroidism and about 17 hyperthyroidism-to-ophthalmopathy patients. General findings and caveats noted by the study authors: No statistical method was used to set the sample size in advance, and the investigators knew which group each participant was assigned to. In cross-validation, the 13-signature model distinguished ophthalmopathy from stable hyperthyroidism with approximately 88% sensitivity and about 84% specificity, and in the test set the corresponding values were roughly 78% and 74%. Among expanded thyroid clonotypes with frequency above 0.001, most also showed up in blood, which suggests that blood repertoires may reflect the thyroid immune response. In validation, the model predicted ophthalmopathy progression with about 71% sensitivity and 72.22% specificity; eleven to twelve predicted patients were CT-confirmed with GO in a median of around 6 months.

For repertoire sequencing, TCR beta CDR3 regions were amplified from RNA transcripts. The first round of RT-PCR was done with HTBI primers and the Qiagen OneStep RT-PCR kit, and was followed by a second round of multiplex PCR, then size selection and purification. Libraries were sequenced on an Illumina HiSeq2000 using paired-end 100 bp reads. On the authors' methods: Reads were processed with SOAPnuke, discarding reads with adapters, uncalled bases, mean Phred below 15, or no exact constant-primer or identifier match. COPE v1.2.5 was used to merge high-quality paired reads. Clonotypes were defined as unique nucleotide sequences and were aligned to IMGT TRB V, D and J references using MiTCR v1.1. Analysis was restricted to V-J combinations with a frequency above 0.0001, which covered roughly 99% of repertoires. For each V-J combination, a TCR clonal expansion and chaos score was defined as F50 clonal expansion divided by the chaos observed in the TCRdist matrix. Welch's t-statistics and random forest were used to narrow the features down to 10 to 15 V-J combinations, which were then fed into a naive Bayes classifier. Thyroid-blood repertoire similarity was quantified with the Morisita-Horn index. TCRdb ran its own pipeline on the public reads, namely fastp trimming at Q25 and MiXCR clone calling, and kept in-frame beta chains. For every CDR3 protein sequence, its rows merge into one entry that carries the most common genes and DNA. The V and J calls were not made by the authors but by TCRdb's processing. Recorded for this sample are 400,000 or so distinct CDR3 sequences; 15% to 20% of them occurred a single time. 2% to 3% of the sample is held by the ten biggest clonotypes.

A patient counted as having stable hyperthyroidism if there was no progression to ophthalmopathy within 18 months of follow-up. The hyperthyroidism patients were 18 to 65 years old and newly diagnosed, with a disease duration of less than 2 months. Patients with other autoimmune diseases, uncontrolled infections, pregnancy or lactation were excluded from the study. Clinical symptoms, serum thyroxine, TRAb, thyroid ultrasound and orbital computed tomography formed the basis of the diagnosis. Using Ficoll-Paque density gradient centrifugation, PBMCs were isolated from about 10 ml of fresh peripheral blood. Total RNA was extracted with Trizol reagent and quality-checked on an Agilent 2100 Bioanalyzer. This clonotype has at least ten counts. Its antigen remains unidentified. Base qualities are not at hand, and no much larger clone is one base apart. CDR1 KGHSH and CDR2 LQKENI were looked up in the germline V gene. Trimming at the junction amounts to 1 base on V and 7 bases on J, and the germline ends lie 5 bases apart. Measured from the cysteine to the phenylalanine, the CDR3 is 11 residues long. Kept here is only the CDR3 DNA, which spans 33 bases and is read in frame from base 1.

The sample was peripheral blood. The chain is encoded by TRBV18 joined to TRBJ2-7; a weak D assignment points to TRBD2 (5 bases agree). The TCR originated in an adult woman with stable Graves' hyperthyroidism. The CDR3 region has the sequence CASSPREEQYF. The sequenced DNA: TGTGCCAGCTCACCACGGGAGGAGCAGTACTTC.